This T cell receptor beta chain was sequenced in a study of shared clonotypes between healthy human individuals. Study outcomes and limitations: What naive subsets generally showed was a larger estimated richness than memory subsets showed.

The authors distributed each subset's genomic DNA evenly over several immunoSEQ plates. Sorted-subset replicate PCR reactions were performed with around 210 ng DNA, corresponding to tens of thousands of T cell genomes. Produced via immunoSEQ multiplex PCR; TCRdb's table is partial and in-frame only. Of about 1.5 million clones listed, approximately 98% are singletons. From germline, CDR1 is PRHDT and CDR2 FYEKMQ (reference sequence). The germline V and J ends were trimmed by 1 base and 0 bases, with 13 bases remaining between them. CDR3 length: 17 amino acids. A split of CD4+ cells into CD45RA+ naive and CD45RA-negative memory subsets was performed. As for this clone: Antigen: not known.

The source material was naive CD4+ T cells sorted from blood. Noted subset: CD45RA+ positively selected. The J gene is TRBJ1-3, the V gene TRBV13; no clear D. The receptor's source is a man aged 25-45 years in good health. The CDR3 sequence: CASSLVIGESSGNTIYF. DNA of the CDR3: TGTGCCAGCAGCTTAGTAATTGGAGAGAGCTCTGGAAACACCATATATTTT.